One T cell receptor (beta chain) is described in this entry. Antigen specificity is unknown. The data stem from a study of blood T cells in healthy people across ages. The CDR3 is 14 amino acids. Trimming stripped 0 bases from V and 8 bases from J, with 12 bases between. Germline V gene sequence: CDR1 MNHNY, CDR2 SVGAGI (reference sequence). General observations from the study: Roughly linearly, TCR beta diversity per million T cells fell as age increased.

PCR was performed a second time for 7 to 11 cycles using a sample-barcoded 5' primer and a J-beta primer mix. The template-switch adaptor, which had 12 random nucleotides, put a tag on each cDNA molecule. TCRdb independently ran MiXCR on the 5' RACE reads; one entry per CDR3 protein. This repertoire shows hundreds of thousands of distinct CDR3 sequences, around 25% found once; its top ten account for just under 9.5%. The same data also went into a second study, on T cells of mothers and their children. That work states: The study obtained over 8 million TCR beta CDR3 reads per mother and 3 million to 3.5 million per child. The authors found no persistent microchimeric T cell clones.

The chain links TRBV6-6 to TRBJ2-3, with a tentative D call TRBD2 (6 bases). The sample consisted of blood. This sequence was found in a boy aged 5-17 years in good health. This CDR3 reads CASSYSTGLFTQYF. In DNA form, the CDR3 reads TGTGCCAGCAGTTACTCTACCGGACTATTTACGCAGTATTTT.